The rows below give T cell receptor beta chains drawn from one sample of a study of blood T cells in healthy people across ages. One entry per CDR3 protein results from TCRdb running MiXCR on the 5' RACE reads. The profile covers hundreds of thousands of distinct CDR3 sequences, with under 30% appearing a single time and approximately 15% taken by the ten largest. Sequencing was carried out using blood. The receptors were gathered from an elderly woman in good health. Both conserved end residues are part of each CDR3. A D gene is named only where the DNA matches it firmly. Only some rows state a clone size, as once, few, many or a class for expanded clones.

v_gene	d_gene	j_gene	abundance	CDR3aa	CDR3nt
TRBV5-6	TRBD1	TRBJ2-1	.	CASSWPGQGANEQFF	TGTGCCAGCAGCTGGCCGGGACAGGGGGCGAATGAGCAGTTCTTC
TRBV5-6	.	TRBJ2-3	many	CASSFRGPSTDTQYF	TGTGCCAGCAGCTTCCGGGGACCCAGCACAGATACGCAGTATTTT
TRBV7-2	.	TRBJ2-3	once	CASSLLVDTDTQYF	TGTGCCAGCAGCTTACTCGTAGACACAGATACGCAGTATTTT
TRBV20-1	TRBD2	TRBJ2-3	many	CSASGGDGADTQYF	TGCAGTGCTAGCGGGGGGGATGGCGCAGATACGCAGTATTTT
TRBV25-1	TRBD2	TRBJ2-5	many	CASSEYSLSGGRETQYF	TGTGCCAGCAGTGAATATTCCCTTAGCGGGGGGAGAGAGACCCAGTACTTC
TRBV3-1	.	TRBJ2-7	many	CASSPVTTGFNEQYF	TGTGCCAGCAGCCCGGTTACGACGGGCTTCAACGAGCAGTACTTC
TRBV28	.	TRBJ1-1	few	CASSRGFGYTEAFF	TGTGCCAGCAGTCGGGGGTTCGGATACACTGAAGCTTTCTTT
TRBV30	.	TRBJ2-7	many	CAWSVRHNYEQYF	TGTGCCTGGAGTGTCAGACACAACTACGAGCAGTACTTC
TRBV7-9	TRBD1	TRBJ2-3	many	CASSRTGATDTQYF	TGTGCCAGCAGCCGCACAGGGGCCACAGATACGCAGTATTTT
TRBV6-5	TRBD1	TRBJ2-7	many	CASSYYGQGGYEQYF	TGTGCCAGCAGTTACTATGGACAGGGGGGATACGAGCAGTACTTC
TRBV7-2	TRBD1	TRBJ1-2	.	CASSRGQGSTYGYTF	TGTGCCAGCAGCCGCGGACAGGGGTCGACCTATGGCTACACCTTC
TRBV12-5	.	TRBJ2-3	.	CASGQNTQYF	TGTGCTAGTGGACAAAATACGCAGTATTTT
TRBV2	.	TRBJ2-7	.	CASSETRTGGYEQYF	TGTGCCAGCAGTGAAACTCGGACAGGAGGGTACGAGCAGTACTTC
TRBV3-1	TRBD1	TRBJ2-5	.	CASSMGQRETQYF	TGTGCCAGCAGCATGGGACAGCGAGAGACCCAGTACTTC
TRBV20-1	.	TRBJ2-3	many	CSARERGSSTDTQYF	TGCAGTGCTAGAGAGCGGGGTTCTAGCACAGATACGCAGTATTTT
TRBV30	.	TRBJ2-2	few	CAWSEKGGRRGEELFF	TGTGCCTGGAGTGAGAAGGGGGGCCGGAGGGGGGAAGAGCTGTTTTTT
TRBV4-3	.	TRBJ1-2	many	CASSQFHTVRTGYTF	TGCGCCAGCAGCCAATTTCATACAGTTAGGACTGGCTACACCTTC
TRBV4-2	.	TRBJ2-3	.	CASSQDGSVDTQYF	TGTGCCAGCAGCCAAGATGGTAGCGTGGATACGCAGTATTTT
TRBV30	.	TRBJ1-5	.	CAWSVQRTAYSNQPQHF	TGTGCCTGGAGTGTACAGAGAACAGCCTATAGCAATCAGCCCCAGCATTTT
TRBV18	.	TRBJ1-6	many	CASSSHRDSPLHF	TGTGCCAGCTCATCCCACAGGGATTCACCCCTCCACTTT
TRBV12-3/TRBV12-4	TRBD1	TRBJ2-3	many	CASSITGGSTDTQYF	TGTGCCAGCAGTATTACAGGGGGTAGCACAGATACGCAGTATTTT
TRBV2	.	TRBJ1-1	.	CASSAGGRYTEAFF	TGTGCCAGCAGTGCGGGAGGGCGGTACACTGAAGCTTTCTTT
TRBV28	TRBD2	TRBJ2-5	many	CASSLQTSGGQETQYF	TGTGCCAGCAGTTTACAGACTAGCGGGGGCCAAGAGACCCAGTACTTC
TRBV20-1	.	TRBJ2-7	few	CSARGQSSYNEQYF	TGCAGTGCTAGAGGCCAGAGCTCCTACAATGAGCAGTACTTC
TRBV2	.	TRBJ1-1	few	CASSVRGIGTEAFF	TGTGCCAGCAGTGTGAGGGGGATAGGCACTGAAGCTTTCTTT
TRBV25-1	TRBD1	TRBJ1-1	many	CASSEFTGGGTEAFF	TGTGCCAGCAGTGAATTCACAGGGGGCGGAACTGAAGCTTTCTTT
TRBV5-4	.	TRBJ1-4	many	CASSLTGRDEKLFF	TGTGCCAGCAGCTTGACCGGGCGTGACGAAAAACTGTTTTTT
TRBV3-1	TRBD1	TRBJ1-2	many	CASSQGAGQGAGGYTF	TGTGCCAGCAGCCAAGGTGCCGGACAGGGGGCAGGAGGCTACACCTTC
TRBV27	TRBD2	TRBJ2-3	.	CASRPLAGGSTDTQYF	TGTGCCAGCAGGCCGCTAGCGGGGGGAAGCACAGATACGCAGTATTTT
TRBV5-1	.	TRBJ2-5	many	CASSLEGAGETQYF	TGCGCCAGCAGCTTGGAGGGCGCGGGAGAGACCCAGTACTTC
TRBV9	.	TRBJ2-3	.	CASSVAPRENPDTQYF	TGTGCCAGCAGCGTAGCCCCTAGGGAGAACCCAGATACGCAGTATTTT
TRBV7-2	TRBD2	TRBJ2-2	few	CASSSQRGRGGELFF	TGTGCCAGCAGCTCGCAGCGGGGGCGGGGCGGGGAGCTGTTTTTT
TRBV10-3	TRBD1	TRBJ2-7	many	CAISESGTVSYEQYF	TGTGCCATCAGTGAGTCCGGGACAGTCTCCTACGAGCAGTACTTC
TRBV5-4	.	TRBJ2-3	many	CASSLITSRTDTQYF	TGTGCCAGCAGCCTAATTACTAGCCGCACAGATACGCAGTATTTT
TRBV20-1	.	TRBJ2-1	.	CSARTGAAYNEQFF	TGCAGTGCTAGGACCGGGGCAGCCTACAATGAGCAGTTCTTC
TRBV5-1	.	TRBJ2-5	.	CASSMRRLALQETQYF	TGCGCCAGCTCCATGCGGAGGCTGGCCCTTCAAGAGACCCAGTACTTC
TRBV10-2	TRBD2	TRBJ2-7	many	CASKRQGGGYEQYF	TGCGCCAGCAAGCGCCAGGGCGGGGGCTACGAGCAGTACTTC
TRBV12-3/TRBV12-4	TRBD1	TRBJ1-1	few	CASRRDLTGRGNTEAFF	TGTGCCAGCAGGCGAGACCTGACAGGGCGAGGGAACACTGAAGCTTTCTTT
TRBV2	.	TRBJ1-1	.	CASSAGRAHTEAFF	TGTGCCAGCAGTGCTGGCAGGGCTCACACTGAAGCTTTCTTT
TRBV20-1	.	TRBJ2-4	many	CSARDRNIQYF	TGCAGTGCTAGAGATCGCAACATTCAGTACTTC
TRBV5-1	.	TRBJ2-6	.	CASSPHVGGLGANVLTF	TGCGCCAGCAGCCCCCACGTAGGAGGGCTCGGGGCCAACGTCCTGACTTTC
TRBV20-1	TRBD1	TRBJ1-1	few	CSAVYRGSEAFF	TGCAGTGCAGTATACAGGGGTTCTGAAGCTTTCTTT
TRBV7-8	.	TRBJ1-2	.	CASSSPPAGWHGYTF	TGTGCCAGCAGCTCTCCCCCTGCGGGCTGGCATGGCTACACCTTC
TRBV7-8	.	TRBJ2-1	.	CASSLGSRGSSYNEQFF	TGTGCCAGCAGCTTAGGATCGAGGGGCAGCTCCTACAATGAGCAGTTCTTC
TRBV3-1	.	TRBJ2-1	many	CASSQSRGNEQFF	TGTGCCAGCAGCCAGAGTCGAGGGAATGAGCAGTTCTTC
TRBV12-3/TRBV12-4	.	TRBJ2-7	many	CASSSSGRSSYEQYF	TGTGCCAGCAGTTCATCGGGACGGAGCTCCTACGAGCAGTACTTC
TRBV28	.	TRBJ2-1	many	CASSLIRSNEQFF	TGTGCCAGCAGTTTAATCAGGAGCAATGAGCAGTTCTTC
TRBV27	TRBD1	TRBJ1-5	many	CASRAGGGTGMKQPQHF	TGTGCCAGCAGGGCGGGAGGGGGGACAGGGATGAAGCAGCCCCAGCATTTT
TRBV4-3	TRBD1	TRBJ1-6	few	CASSRDRGSPLHF	TGCGCCAGCAGCCGAGACAGGGGTTCACCCCTCCACTTT
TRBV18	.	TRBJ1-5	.	CASSPSGISNQPQHF	TGTGCCAGCTCACCCTCCGGAATTAGCAATCAGCCCCAGCATTTT
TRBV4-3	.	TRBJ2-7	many	CASSPSGPLQGDYEQYF	TGCGCCAGCAGTCCCTCCGGGCCCCTACAGGGAGACTACGAGCAGTACTTC
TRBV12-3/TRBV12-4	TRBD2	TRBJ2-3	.	CASSSGLARADMQYF	TGTGCCAGCAGTTCTGGACTAGCGAGAGCAGATATGCAGTATTTT
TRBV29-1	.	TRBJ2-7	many	CSVEKPPGGGEQYF	TGCAGCGTTGAGAAGCCCCCGGGTGGGGGCGAGCAGTACTTC
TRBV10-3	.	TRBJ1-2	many	CAAGGQGGYTF	TGTGCCGCTGGGGGGCAGGGCGGCTACACCTTC